This TCR beta chain derives from a study of OX40 agonist ivuxolimab in advanced cancers. Study as a whole: Each patient was given ivuxolimab into a vein every 2 weeks, at 0.01 to 10 mg/kg. Two cutaneous melanoma patients and one hepatocellular carcinoma patient, three in all, had partial responses.

About this clone: Its antigen is unknown.

This CDR3 has 16 residues. Germline-derived CDR1 and CDR2 are MRHNA and SNTAGT. V lost 4 bases and J lost 5, with 18 bases in between. Findings and limits, study-wide: On average, a greater number of expanded clones characterised CD8+ T cells relative to CD4+. Some nonresponders also had low normalized T-cell clonal expansion.

Assay: immunoSEQ multiplex PCR; the TCRdb copy retains only in-frame clones and omits some. The table shows 55,000 to 70,000 clones, with around four fifths occurring only once. Material: CD4+ or CD8+ T cells sorted from blood, obtained in a trial of the OX40 agonist ivuxolimab. The chain employs TRBV6-4 and TRBJ2-1; D is possibly TRBD2 (6 bases). This clonotype originated in an adult with an advanced solid tumor such as melanoma, head and neck, liver or kidney cancer. In DNA form, the CDR3 reads TGTGCCAGCAGTGTCCGCGGGACCCGGGGCCACAATGAGCAGTTCTTC. As protein: CASSVRGTRGHNEQFF.